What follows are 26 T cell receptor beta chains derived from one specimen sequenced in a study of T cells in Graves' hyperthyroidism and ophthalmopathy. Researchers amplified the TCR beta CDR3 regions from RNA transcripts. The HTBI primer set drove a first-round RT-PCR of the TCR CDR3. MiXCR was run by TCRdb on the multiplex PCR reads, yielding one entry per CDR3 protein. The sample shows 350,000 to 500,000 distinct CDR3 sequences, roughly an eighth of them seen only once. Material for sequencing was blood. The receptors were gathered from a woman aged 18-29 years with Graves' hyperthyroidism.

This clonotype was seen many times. CDR3 nucleotide sequence: TGTGCCAGCAGTTTTACCGGCACCGGGGAGCTGTTTTTT. Its protein is CASSFTGTGELFF. The chain combines TRBV12-3 or TRBV12-4 with TRBJ2-2; D not resolved. V shed 3 bases and J shed 4 bases, with 6 bases lying between them. The CDR3 is made up of 13 amino acids.

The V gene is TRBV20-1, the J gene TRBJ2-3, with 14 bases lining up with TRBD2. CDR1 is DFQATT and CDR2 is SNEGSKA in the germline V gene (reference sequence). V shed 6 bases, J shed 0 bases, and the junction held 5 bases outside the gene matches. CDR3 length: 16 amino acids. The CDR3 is CSANGLAGGSTDTQYF. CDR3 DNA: TGCAGTGCCAACGGACTAGCGGGAGGTAGCACAGATACGCAGTATTTT.

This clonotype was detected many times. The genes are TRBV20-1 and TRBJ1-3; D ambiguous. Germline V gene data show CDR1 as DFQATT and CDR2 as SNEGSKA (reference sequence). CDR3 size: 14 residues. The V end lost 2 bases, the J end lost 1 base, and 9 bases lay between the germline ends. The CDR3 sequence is CSARSGPSGNTIYF. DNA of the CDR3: TGCAGTGCTAGATCTGGGCCTTCTGGAAACACCATATATTTT.

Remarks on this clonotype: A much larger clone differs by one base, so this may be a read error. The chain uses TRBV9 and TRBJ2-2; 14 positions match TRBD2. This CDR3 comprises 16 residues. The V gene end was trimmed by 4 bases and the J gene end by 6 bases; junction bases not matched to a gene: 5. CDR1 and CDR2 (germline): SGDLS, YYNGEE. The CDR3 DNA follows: TGTGCCAGCAGCTCACAGGGACTAGCGGGAGCCGGGGAGCTGTTTTTT. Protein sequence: CASSSQGLAGAGELFF.

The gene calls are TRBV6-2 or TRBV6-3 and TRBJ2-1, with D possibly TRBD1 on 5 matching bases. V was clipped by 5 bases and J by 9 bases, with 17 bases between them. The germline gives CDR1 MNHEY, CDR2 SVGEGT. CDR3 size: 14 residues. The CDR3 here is CASSAKLQGGEQFF. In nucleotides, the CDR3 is TGTGCCAGCAGTGCGAAACTTCAGGGTGGTGAGCAGTTCTTC.

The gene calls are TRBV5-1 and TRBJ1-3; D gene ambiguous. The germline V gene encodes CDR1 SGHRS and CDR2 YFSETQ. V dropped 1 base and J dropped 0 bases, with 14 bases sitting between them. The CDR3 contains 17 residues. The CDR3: CASSLSLPDNSGNTIYF. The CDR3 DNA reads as TGCGCCAGCAGCTTGTCTCTCCCAGACAACTCTGGAAACACCATATATTTT. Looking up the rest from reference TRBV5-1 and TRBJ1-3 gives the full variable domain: KAGVTQTPRYLIKTRGQQVTLSCSPISGHRSVSWYQQTPGQGLQFLFEYFSETQRNKGNFPGRFSGRQFSNSRSEMNVSTLELGDSALYLCASSLSLPDNSGNTIYFGEGSWLTVV.

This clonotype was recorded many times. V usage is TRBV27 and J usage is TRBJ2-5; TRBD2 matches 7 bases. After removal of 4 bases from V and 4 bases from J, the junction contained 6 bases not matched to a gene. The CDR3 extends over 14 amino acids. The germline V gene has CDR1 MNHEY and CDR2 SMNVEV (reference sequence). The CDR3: CASSWAGVRETQYF. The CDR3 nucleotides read TGTGCCAGCAGTTGGGCGGGAGTTAGAGAGACCCAGTACTTC.

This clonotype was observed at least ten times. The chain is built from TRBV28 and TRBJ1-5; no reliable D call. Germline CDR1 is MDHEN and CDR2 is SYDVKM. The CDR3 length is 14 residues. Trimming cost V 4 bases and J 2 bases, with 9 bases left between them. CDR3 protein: CASSYQFGNQPQHF. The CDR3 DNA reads TGTGCCAGCAGTTACCAGTTCGGCAATCAGCCCCAGCATTTT.

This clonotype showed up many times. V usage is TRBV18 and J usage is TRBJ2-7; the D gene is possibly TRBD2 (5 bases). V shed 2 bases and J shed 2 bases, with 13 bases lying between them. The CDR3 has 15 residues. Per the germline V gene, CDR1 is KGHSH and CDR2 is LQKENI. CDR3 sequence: CASSPRQGGAYEQYF. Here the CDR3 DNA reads TGTGCCAGCTCACCAAGACAAGGAGGAGCCTACGAGCAGTACTTC. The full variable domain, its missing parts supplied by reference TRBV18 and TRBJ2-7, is NAGVMQNPRHLVRRRGQEARLRCSPMKGHSHVYWYRQLPEEGLKFMVYLQKENIIDESGMPKERFSAEFPKEGPSILRIQQVVRGDSAAYFCASSPRQGGAYEQYFGPGTRLTVT.

The CDR3: CASSLSGDRGYNEQFF. The CDR3, as DNA: TGTGCCAGCAGCTTATCTGGGGACAGGGGGTACAATGAGCAGTTCTTC. The chain is built from TRBV7-9 and TRBJ2-1; 11 positions agree with TRBD1. CDR3 size: 16 residues. The V gene end was trimmed by 2 bases and the J gene end by 4 bases; junction bases not matched to a gene: 4. The germline CDR1 and CDR2 sequences are SEHNR and FQNEAQ (reference sequence).

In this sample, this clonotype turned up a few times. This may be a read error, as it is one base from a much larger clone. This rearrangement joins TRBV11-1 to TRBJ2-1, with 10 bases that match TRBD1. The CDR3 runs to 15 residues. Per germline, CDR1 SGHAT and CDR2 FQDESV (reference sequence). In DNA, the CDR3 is TGTGCCAGCCGAGGAGGGACAGGGGACTACAATGAGCAGTCCTTC. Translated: CASRGGTGDYNEQSF.

Here the CDR3 reads CASSPTLRGVVNNEQFF. CDR3 sequence (DNA): TGTGCCAGCTCACCTACGCTCCGCGGGGTCGTGAACAATGAGCAGTTCTTC. The chain uses TRBV18 and TRBJ2-1, with TRBD2 as a possible D gene (6 bases). V lost 3 bases and J lost 5, with 20 bases in between. The CDR3 has 17 residues. Germline loops: CDR1 KGHSH, CDR2 LQKENI. Supplemented by reference TRBV18 and TRBJ2-1, the full variable domain reads NAGVMQNPRHLVRRRGQEARLRCSPMKGHSHVYWYRQLPEEGLKFMVYLQKENIIDESGMPKERFSAEFPKEGPSILRIQQVVRGDSAAYFCASSPTLRGVVNNEQFFGPGTRLTVL.

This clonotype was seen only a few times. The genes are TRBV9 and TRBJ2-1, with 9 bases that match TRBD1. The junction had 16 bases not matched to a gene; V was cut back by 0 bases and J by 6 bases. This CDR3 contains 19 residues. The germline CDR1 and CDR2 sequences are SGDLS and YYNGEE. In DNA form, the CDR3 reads TGTGCCAGCAGCGTAGCACCACCTCTGGGGACAGGGCAACTCAATGAGCAGTTCTTC. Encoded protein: CASSVAPPLGTGQLNEQFF.

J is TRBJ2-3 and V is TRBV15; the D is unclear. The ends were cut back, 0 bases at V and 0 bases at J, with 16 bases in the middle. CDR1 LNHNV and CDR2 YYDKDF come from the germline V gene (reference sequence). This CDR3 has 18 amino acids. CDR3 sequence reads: CATSRDLPAEASTDTQYF. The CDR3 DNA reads TGTGCCACCAGCAGAGATCTTCCCGCGGAAGCTAGCACAGATACGCAGTATTTT.

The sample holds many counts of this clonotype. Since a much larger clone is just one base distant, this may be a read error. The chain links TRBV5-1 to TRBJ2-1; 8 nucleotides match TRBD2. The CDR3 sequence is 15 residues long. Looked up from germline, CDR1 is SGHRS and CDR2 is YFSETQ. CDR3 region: CASRWELADYDEQFF. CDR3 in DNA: TGCGCCAGCAGATGGGAACTAGCGGACTACGATGAGCAGTTCTTC. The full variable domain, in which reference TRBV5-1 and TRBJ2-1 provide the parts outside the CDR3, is KAGVTQTPRYLIKTRGQQVTLSCSPISGHRSVSWYQQTPGQGLQFLFEYFSETQRNKGNFPGRFSGRQFSNSRSEMNVSTLELGDSALYLCASRWELADYDEQFFGPGTRLTVL.

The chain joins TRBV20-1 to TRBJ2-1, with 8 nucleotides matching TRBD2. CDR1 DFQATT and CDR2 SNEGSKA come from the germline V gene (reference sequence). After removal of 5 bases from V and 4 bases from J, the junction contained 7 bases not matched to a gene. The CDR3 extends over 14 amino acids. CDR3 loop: CSAHSGGEYNEQFF. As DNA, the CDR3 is TGCAGTGCTCACAGCGGGGGTGAATACAATGAGCAGTTCTTC.

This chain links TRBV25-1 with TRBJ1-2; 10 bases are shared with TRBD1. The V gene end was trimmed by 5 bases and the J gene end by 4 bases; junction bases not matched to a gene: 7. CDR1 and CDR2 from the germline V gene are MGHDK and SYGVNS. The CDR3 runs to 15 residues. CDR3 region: CASSQGTGAVYGYTF. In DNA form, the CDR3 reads TGTGCCAGCAGTCAAGGGACAGGGGCGGTCTATGGCTACACCTTC.

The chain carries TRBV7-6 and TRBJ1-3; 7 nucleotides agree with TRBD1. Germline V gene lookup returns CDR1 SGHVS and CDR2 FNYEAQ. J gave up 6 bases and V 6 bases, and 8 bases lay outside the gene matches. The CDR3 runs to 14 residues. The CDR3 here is CASSPGTDTNTIYF. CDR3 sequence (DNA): TGTGCCAGCAGTCCCGGGACAGACACAAACACCATATATTTT.

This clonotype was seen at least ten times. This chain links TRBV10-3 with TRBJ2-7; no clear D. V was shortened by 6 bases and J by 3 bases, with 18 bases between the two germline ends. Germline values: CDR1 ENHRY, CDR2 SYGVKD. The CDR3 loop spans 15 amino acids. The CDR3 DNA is TGTGCCATCAGCCCGAACAGTGGATCGATCTACGAGCAGTACTTC. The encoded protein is CAISPNSGSIYEQYF.

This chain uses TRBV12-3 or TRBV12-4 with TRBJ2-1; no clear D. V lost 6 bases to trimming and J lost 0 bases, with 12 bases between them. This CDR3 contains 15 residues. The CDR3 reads CASSRDIGSYNEQFF. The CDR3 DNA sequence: TGTGCCAGCAGCCGAGACATCGGCTCCTACAATGAGCAGTTCTTC.

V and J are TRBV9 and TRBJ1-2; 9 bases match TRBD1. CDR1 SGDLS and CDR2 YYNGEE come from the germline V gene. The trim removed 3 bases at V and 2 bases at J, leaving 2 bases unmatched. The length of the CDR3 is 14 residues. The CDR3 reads CASSGGQGNYGYTF. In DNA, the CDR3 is TGTGCCAGCAGCGGGGGACAGGGAAACTATGGCTACACCTTC.

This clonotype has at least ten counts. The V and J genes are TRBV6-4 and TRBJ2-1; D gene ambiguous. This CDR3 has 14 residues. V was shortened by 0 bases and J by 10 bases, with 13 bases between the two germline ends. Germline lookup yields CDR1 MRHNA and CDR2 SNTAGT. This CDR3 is CASSDSGDSREQFF. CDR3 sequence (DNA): TGTGCCAGCAGTGACTCGGGTGACTCTCGGGAGCAGTTCTTC.

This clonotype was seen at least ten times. The CDR3 sequence is CASSEVAGGYEQYF. DNA of the CDR3: TGTGCCAGCAGTGAAGTAGCGGGGGGCTACGAGCAGTACTTC. The gene calls are TRBV2 and TRBJ2-7, with 10 bases fitting TRBD2. Germline values: CDR1 SNHLY, CDR2 FYNNEI. This CDR3 is built from 14 residues. V shed 1 base and J 3 bases; nucleotides not matched to a gene: 0.

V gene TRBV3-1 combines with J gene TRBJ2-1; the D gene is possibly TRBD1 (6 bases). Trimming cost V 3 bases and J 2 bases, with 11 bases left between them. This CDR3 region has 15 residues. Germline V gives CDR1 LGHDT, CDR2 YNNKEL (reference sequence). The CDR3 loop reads CASSQNQGPYNEQFF. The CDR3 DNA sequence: TGTGCCAGCAGCCAGAATCAGGGGCCCTACAATGAGCAGTTCTTC.

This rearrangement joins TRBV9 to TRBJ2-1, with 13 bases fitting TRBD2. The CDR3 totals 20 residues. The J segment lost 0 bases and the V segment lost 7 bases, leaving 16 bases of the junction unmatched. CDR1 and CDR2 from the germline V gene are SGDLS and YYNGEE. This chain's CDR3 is CASSSYPGTSGESSYNEQFF. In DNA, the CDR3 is TGTGCCAGCTCCTCTTATCCCGGGACTAGCGGGGAGAGCTCCTACAATGAGCAGTTCTTC. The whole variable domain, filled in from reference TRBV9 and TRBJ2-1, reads DSGVTQTPKHLITATGQRVTLRCSPRSGDLSVYWYQQSLDQGLQFLIQYYNGEERAKGNILERFSAQQFPDLHSELNLSSLELGDSALYFCASSSYPGTSGESSYNEQFFGPGTRLTVL.

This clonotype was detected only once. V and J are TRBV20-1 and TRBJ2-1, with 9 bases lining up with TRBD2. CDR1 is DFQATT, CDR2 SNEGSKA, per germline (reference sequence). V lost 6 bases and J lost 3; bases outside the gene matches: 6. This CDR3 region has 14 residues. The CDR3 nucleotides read TGCAGTGCGGACGATAGCGGGGGCTACAATGAGCAGTTCTTC. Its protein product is CSADDSGGYNEQFF.